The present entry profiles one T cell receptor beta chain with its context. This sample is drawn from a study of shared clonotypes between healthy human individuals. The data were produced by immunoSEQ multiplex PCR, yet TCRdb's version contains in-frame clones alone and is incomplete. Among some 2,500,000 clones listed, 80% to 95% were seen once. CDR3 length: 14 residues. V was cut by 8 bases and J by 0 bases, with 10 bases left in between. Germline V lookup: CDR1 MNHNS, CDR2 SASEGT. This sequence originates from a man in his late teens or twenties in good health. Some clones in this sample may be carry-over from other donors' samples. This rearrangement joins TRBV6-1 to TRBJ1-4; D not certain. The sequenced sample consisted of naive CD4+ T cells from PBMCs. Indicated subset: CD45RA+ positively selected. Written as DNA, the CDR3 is TGTGCCAGCGGGCCTGTGGCAACTAATGAAAAACTGTTTTTT. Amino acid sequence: CASGPVATNEKLFF.